A single sample gave rise to the 21 T cell receptor beta chains below, sequenced in a study of OX40 agonist ivuxolimab in advanced cancers. Assay used: immunoSEQ multiplex PCR; TCRdb lists only in-frame clones, some missing. Of about 61,000 clones detected, under 90% appear once; the ten largest clones hold under 0.65%. Source: CD4+ or CD8+ T cells sorted from blood, taken in a trial of the OX40 agonist ivuxolimab. These TCRs come from an adult with an advanced solid tumor such as melanoma, head and neck, liver or kidney cancer.

This chain joins TRBV7-6 and TRBJ2-1; weak D call: TRBD2 (6 bases). This CDR3 comprises 14 residues. Trimming stripped 10 bases from V and 10 bases from J, with 23 bases between. Germline CDR1 reads SGHVS; CDR2 reads FNYEAQ. CDR3 loop: CATNPGLSSLEQFF. The CDR3 DNA reads as TGTGCCACCAATCCGGGACTCTCAAGTCTCGAGCAGTTCTTC.

The rearrangement joins TRBV7-2 to TRBJ1-1; D gene uncertain. Germline V CDR1 and CDR2: SGHTA, FQGNSA. Trimming shortened V by 8 bases and J by 0 bases, and 13 bases separated the two germline ends. The CDR3 contains 14 residues. CDR3 sequence reads: CASSWGGMNTEAFF. CDR3 nucleotide sequence: TGTGCCAGCTCCTGGGGTGGGATGAACACTGAAGCTTTCTTT.

The V and J genes are TRBV7-2 and TRBJ2-2; a possible D gene is TRBD2 (5 bases). The length of the CDR3 is 16 residues. V lost 5 bases to trimming and J lost 7 bases, with 20 bases between them. CDR1 is SGHTA, CDR2 FQGNSA, per germline. This chain's CDR3 is CASSPVGRQGSGELFF. CDR3 coding DNA: TGTGCCAGCAGCCCCGTAGGGAGACAAGGGAGCGGGGAGCTGTTTTTT. Using reference TRBV7-2 and TRBJ2-2 for the parts outside the CDR3, the full variable domain is GAGVSQSPSNKVTEKGKDVELRCDPISGHTALYWYRQSLGQGLEFLIYFQGNSAPDKSGLPSDRFSAERTGGSVSTLTIQRTQQEDSAVYLCASSPVGRQGSGELFFGEGSRLTVL.

This rearrangement joins TRBV28 to TRBJ2-3; D possibly matches TRBD1 or TRBD2 (7 bases each). The germline CDR1 and CDR2 sequences are MDHEN and SYDVKM. Trimming pared 3 bases from V and 0 bases from J, leaving 19 bases between. The CDR3 runs to 18 residues. In nucleotides, the CDR3 is TGTGCCAGCAGTTTCGTTAGGGGGCCTAGCGGTAGCACAGATACGCAGTATTTT. Its protein is CASSFVRGPSGSTDTQYF.

J is TRBJ2-1 and V is TRBV19; D could derive from TRBD1 or TRBD2 (5 bases each). V was pared by 5 bases and J by 9 bases, with 14 bases between. The CDR3 loop spans 13 amino acids. The germline V gene encodes CDR1 LNHDA and CDR2 SQIVND (reference sequence). The CDR3 loop reads CASSSGVGGEQFF. In DNA form, the CDR3 reads TGTGCCAGTAGTTCCGGCGTTGGGGGTGAGCAGTTCTTC.

This chain uses TRBV5-1 with TRBJ2-5, with TRBD2 identical over 7 bases. Per germline, CDR1 SGHRS and CDR2 YFSETQ. This CDR3 contains 15 residues. V shed 3 bases, J shed 5 bases, and the junction held 10 bases outside the gene matches. The CDR3 DNA is TGCGCCAGCAGCTCAACGGGCGGGAGTGATGAGACCCAGTACTTC. Protein: CASSSTGGSDETQYF.

The V and J genes are TRBV9 and TRBJ2-3; 9 bases agree with TRBD1. The V and J ends lost 4 bases and 4 bases, in that order; junction bases with no gene match: 4. The germline gives CDR1 SGDLS, CDR2 YYNGEE. This CDR3 comprises 14 residues. The CDR3 DNA reads TGTGCCAGCAGCCGCGGACAGGGGCCAGATACGCAGTATTTT. Translation: CASSRGQGPDTQYF.

The V and J genes are TRBV7-2 and TRBJ1-2, with 9 bases aligning to TRBD1. V shed 1 base and J 8 bases; nucleotides not matched to a gene: 5. Looked up from germline, CDR1 is SGHTA and CDR2 is FQGNSA. The CDR3 contains 14 residues. The CDR3, as DNA: TGTGCCAGCAGCTTAGAGGGACAGGGAAAGGGCTACACCTTC. Protein: CASSLEGQGKGYTF.

This chain connects TRBV7-2 to TRBJ2-1; D perhaps matches TRBD2 (6 bases). With 5 bases removed from V and 10 bases from J, the gap between germline ends came to 15 bases. CDR3 length: 13 amino acids. CDR1 SGHTA and CDR2 FQGNSA come from the germline V gene. CDR3 DNA sequence: TGTGCCAGCAGCACCATGACCCGGGAGGAGCAGTTCTTC. Its translation is CASSTMTREEQFF.

This chain connects TRBV7-2 to TRBJ1-1, with D hard to call. This CDR3 contains 16 residues. The V end lost 5 bases, the J end lost 1 base, and 17 bases lay between the germline ends. Germline values: CDR1 SGHTA, CDR2 FQGNSA. CDR3 sequence: CASSESFGQRNTEAFF. Here the CDR3 DNA reads TGTGCCAGCAGCGAAAGTTTCGGGCAGAGGAACACTGAAGCTTTCTTT.

The chain uses TRBV11-1 and TRBJ2-5, with 7 bases identical to TRBD1. Per germline, CDR1 SGHAT and CDR2 FQDESV (reference sequence). The CDR3 has 13 amino acids. Losses at the gene ends were 5 bases for V and 3 bases for J; bases not matched to a gene: 3. CDR3 amino acids: CASSPGQEETQYF. CDR3 coding DNA: TGTGCCAGCAGCCCAGGACAGGAAGAGACCCAGTACTTC. Based on the CDR3 plus reference TRBV11-1 and TRBJ2-5, the full variable domain is EAEVAQSPRYKITEKSQAVAFWCDPISGHATLYWYRQILGQGPELLVQFQDESVVDDSQLPKDRFSAERLKGVDSTLKIQPAELGDSAMYLCASSPGQEETQYFGPGTRLLVL.

The rearrangement joins TRBV5-4 to TRBJ2-7; perhaps TRBD2 as D (6 bases). This CDR3 is built from 14 residues. Germline V gives CDR1 SGHNT, CDR2 YYREEE (reference sequence). The V and J ends lost 4 bases and 7 bases respectively, with 18 bases between them. CDR3 amino acids: CASSNGVGAGEQYF. CDR3 coding DNA: TGTGCCAGCAGCAACGGGGTGGGAGCGGGTGAGCAGTACTTC. Full variable domain (rest looked up from reference TRBV5-4 and TRBJ2-7): ETGVTQSPTHLIKTRGQQVTLRCSSQSGHNTVSWYQQALGQGPQFIFQYYREEENGRGNFPPRFSGLQFPNYSSELNVNALELDDSALYLCASSNGVGAGEQYFGPGTRLTVT.

V is TRBV7-2 and J is TRBJ2-7; possibly TRBD1 for D (5 bases). Trimming removed 6 bases at V and 2 bases at J, with 14 bases between. CDR1 is SGHTA and CDR2 is FQGNSA in the germline V gene. The CDR3 consists of 14 residues. This chain's CDR3 is CASRFSTGPYEQYF. The CDR3 bases are TGTGCCAGCAGGTTTAGCACAGGTCCCTACGAGCAGTACTTC.

J is TRBJ2-5 and V is TRBV7-3; D not certain. This CDR3 comprises 14 residues. Germline V gene lookup returns CDR1 SGHTA and CDR2 FQGTGA. V lost 1 base and J lost 1, with 7 bases in between. The CDR3: CASSLSSVQETQYF. CDR3 nucleotides: TGTGCCAGCAGCTTAAGTTCTGTCCAAGAGACCCAGTACTTC.

This chain links TRBV5-6 with TRBJ2-2; D may be TRBD2 (6 bases). This CDR3 region has 16 residues. V was shortened by 3 bases and J by 5 bases, with 17 bases between the two germline ends. Germline CDR1 is SGHDT and CDR2 is YYEEEE. The CDR3 coding sequence is TGTGCCAGCAGCTCCGTATCGACCGCGGGGACCGGGGAGCTGTTTTTT. Protein sequence: CASSSVSTAGTGELFF.

The chain combines TRBV2 with TRBJ2-1, with 11 bases matching TRBD2. The CDR3 spans 15 residues. V lost 8 bases, J lost 7 bases, and 10 bases stayed unmatched. The V gene's germline CDR1 is SNHLY and CDR2 FYNNEI. The CDR3 coding sequence is TGTGCCAGCCTCCAAGATACTAGCGGGAGAAATGAGCAGTTCTTC. Its translation is CASLQDTSGRNEQFF.

The genes are TRBV18 and TRBJ2-3; the match to TRBD2 covers 10 bases. Trimming at V came to 3 bases and at J to 2 bases, leaving 11 bases not matched to a gene. The CDR3 loop spans 18 amino acids. Per germline, CDR1 KGHSH and CDR2 LQKENI. The CDR3 DNA reads TGTGCCAGCTCACCCAAAACGGCCAGCGGGAGGGTCACAGATACGCAGTATTTT. It translates to CASSPKTASGRVTDTQYF.

This chain joins TRBV19 and TRBJ2-1, with 10 bases lining up with TRBD2. Germline CDR1 LNHDA, CDR2 SQIVND (reference sequence). CDR3 length equals 16 residues. Unmatched junction bases numbered 6, after V lost 4 bases and J lost 3 bases. Written as DNA, the CDR3 is TGTGCCAGTAGTAATCCGGGACTAGCGTTCTACAATGAGCAGTTCTTC. It codes for CASSNPGLAFYNEQFF. Variable domain in full (rest from reference TRBV19 and TRBJ2-1): DGGITQSPKYLFRKEGQNVTLSCEQNLNHDAMYWYRQDPGQGLRLIYYSQIVNDFQKGDIAEGYSVSREKKESFPLTVTSAQKNPTAFYLCASSNPGLAFYNEQFFGPGTRLTVL.

The CDR3: CASSPARYEQYF. CDR3 DNA: TGTGCCAGCAGTCCCGCTCGCTACGAGCAGTACTTC. The rearrangement joins TRBV6-5 to TRBJ2-7; D is unresolved. The CDR3 contains 12 residues. V shed 5 bases and J shed 3 bases, with 8 bases lying between them. From germline, CDR1 is MNHEY and CDR2 SVGAGI.

The chain has TRBV29-1 and TRBJ2-7; unclear D gene. The CDR3 length is 12 residues. Trimming cost V 4 bases and J 3 bases, with 10 bases left between them. Germline loops: CDR1 SQVTM, CDR2 ANQGSEA. The CDR3 sequence is CSVGEIGYEQYF. Here the CDR3 DNA reads TGCAGCGTTGGGGAAATTGGCTACGAGCAGTACTTC.

The chain carries TRBV5-1 and TRBJ1-4, with 10 nucleotides matching TRBD1. Germline CDR1 SGHRS, CDR2 YFSETQ. V lost 3 bases, J lost 7 bases, and 6 bases stayed unmatched. The CDR3 totals 15 residues. The CDR3 bases are TGCGCCAGCAGCTCGACAGGGGGCTTGGGTGAAAAACTGTTTTTT. This codes for CASSSTGGLGEKLFF.